These T cell receptor beta chains were read from a single sample in a study of blood T cell repertoires in COVID-19. Generated by immunoSEQ multiplex PCR, the TCRdb table keeps only in-frame clones and is missing some. The sample gives approximately 250,000 clones, 88% of which show up once; about 1% is in the top ten. Sequenced input: PBMCs or T cells enriched from blood (not recorded which). These receptors originate from a woman aged 25 to 39 who had recovered from COVID-19. Each CDR3 is given with its conserved first and last residue. The D gene is left open where the match is weak. Clone size is not always given. Where it is, it says once, few, many or a class for expanded clones.

d_call: TRBD2
v_call: TRBV11-2
clone_size: NA
j_call: TRBJ2-1
cdr3_aa: CASSISGGPVEQFF
cdr3_nt: TGTGCCAGCAGCATTAGCGGGGGCCCAGTTGAGCAGTTCTTC

d_call: NA
v_call: TRBV19
clone_size: few
j_call: TRBJ1-5
cdr3_aa: CASRRTHSSNQPQHF
cdr3_nt: TGTGCCAGTCGCCGGACACATAGTAGCAATCAGCCCCAGCATTTT

d_call: NA
v_call: TRBV7-9
clone_size: NA
j_call: TRBJ2-3
cdr3_aa: CASSFPWSGTDTQYF
cdr3_nt: TGTGCCAGCAGCTTTCCCTGGAGTGGCACAGATACGCAGTATTTT

d_call: NA
v_call: TRBV9
clone_size: once
j_call: TRBJ2-1
cdr3_aa: CASSVIETPNEQFF
cdr3_nt: TGTGCCAGCAGCGTAATCGAGACTCCCAATGAGCAGTTCTTC

d_call: NA
v_call: TRBV9
clone_size: NA
j_call: TRBJ2-5
cdr3_aa: CASSVANRGGVETQYF
cdr3_nt: TGTGCCAGCAGCGTAGCTAACAGGGGGGGAGTTGAGACCCAGTACTTC

d_call: NA
v_call: TRBV30
clone_size: NA
j_call: TRBJ1-2
cdr3_aa: CAWQTAKSYTF
cdr3_nt: TGTGCCTGGCAGACTGCTAAAAGCTACACCTTC

d_call: NA
v_call: TRBV11-3
clone_size: NA
j_call: TRBJ1-1
cdr3_aa: CASRLRGWGTEAFF
cdr3_nt: TGTGCCAGCAGGTTAAGGGGATGGGGCACTGAAGCTTTCTTT

d_call: NA
v_call: TRBV19
clone_size: NA
j_call: TRBJ2-4
cdr3_aa: CASSIGHIQYF
cdr3_nt: TGTGCCAGTAGTATAGGGCACATTCAGTACTTC

d_call: TRBD2
v_call: TRBV28
clone_size: NA
j_call: TRBJ2-3
cdr3_aa: CASSRLAGGPEVGTDTQYF
cdr3_nt: TGTGCCAGCAGTAGGCTAGCGGGAGGGCCGGAGGTCGGCACAGATACGCAGTATTTT

d_call: TRBD2
v_call: TRBV4-2
clone_size: NA
j_call: TRBJ2-7
cdr3_aa: CASSLGPGGSYEQYF
cdr3_nt: TGTGCCAGCAGCCTGGGACCCGGGGGGTCCTACGAGCAGTACTTC

d_call: TRBD1
v_call: TRBV15
clone_size: few
j_call: TRBJ1-2
cdr3_aa: CATSRDRGPAYGYTF
cdr3_nt: TGTGCCACCAGCAGAGACAGGGGGCCCGCCTATGGCTACACCTTC

d_call: TRBD2
v_call: TRBV5-1
clone_size: NA
j_call: TRBJ2-1
cdr3_aa: CASSLRLAGEQFF
cdr3_nt: TGCGCCAGCAGCCTAAGGCTAGCGGGGGAGCAGTTCTTC

d_call: TRBD1
v_call: TRBV4-1
clone_size: NA
j_call: TRBJ1-4
cdr3_aa: CASSRTGTGGEKLFF
cdr3_nt: TGCGCCAGCAGTCGGACCGGGACAGGGGGGGAAAAACTGTTTTTT